The source of this T cell receptor (beta chain) is a study of blood T cell repertoires in COVID-19. Overall study: The United States, Italy and Spain were the sources of the acute and convalescent COVID-19 samples. Nucleic acid was either cDNA or gDNA, and it came from T cells, B-cell-depleted T cells, or PBMCs.

From germline, CDR1 is SGHTA and CDR2 FQGNSA. Unmatched junction bases numbered 6, after V lost 4 bases and J lost 5 bases. This CDR3 is built from 15 residues. In the authors' workflow: Nucleated cell number was recorded as an estimate derived from reference gene primer amplification. Assay: immunoSEQ multiplex PCR; the TCRdb copy retains only in-frame clones and omits some. The D gene and trimming were derived from the DNA, and the V and J assignments and clone size from that table. The sample has about 80,000 clones, approximately 82% seen once. This chain joins TRBV7-2 and TRBJ2-7; TRBD2 matches 12 bases. Input material: peripheral blood. The receptor's source is a human donor in a cohort sampled during active COVID-19. The CDR3 region has the DNA TGTGCCAGCAGCTACGAGGGACTAGCGGGCAACGAGCAGTACTTC. It yields the protein CASSYEGLAGNEQYF.